This paragraph reports one T cell receptor (beta chain). The antigen remains unidentified. Sample treatment: some 20 received Ad26.COV2.S at low or high dose, single or two shots; several received placebo; per-sample allocation not given. The study sampled participants on day 63 after the first vaccine or placebo injection. The data derive from a study of Ad26.COV2.S vaccination and SARS-CoV-2 variants. About the study: Enrolled in COV1001, the donor was in the Ad26.COV2.S trial arm, which received the vaccine. Doses of Ad26.COV2.S were injected into muscle once or twice, 56 days apart.

Study results and caveats: The authors reported substantial breadth in spike-specific CD8+ and CD4+ T cell responses after vaccination. People who got the vaccine had more spike-specific TCR breadth than people who got placebo.

Using immunoSEQ multiplex PCR, the repertoire was profiled, and TCRdb retains in-frame clones only, with some absent. The sample records roughly 420,000 clones, over 75% being singletons. The CDR3 contains 15 residues. Germline CDR1 SGHTA, CDR2 FQGNSA. After removal of 6 bases from V and 0 bases from J, the junction contained 6 bases not matched to a gene. The specimen comprised peripheral blood, sampled in a trial of Ad26.COV2.S vaccine versus placebo. The J gene is TRBJ2-7, the V gene TRBV7-2; the match to TRBD2 covers 9 bases. This TCR came from a person between 18 and 65 years old who received the Ad26.COV2.S COVID-19 vaccine or a placebo. The CDR3 is CASRAAGGSSYEQYF. In DNA, the CDR3 is TGTGCCAGCAGAGCAGCGGGGGGCAGCTCCTACGAGCAGTACTTC.